The 10 T cell receptor beta chains in this list originate from one sample, sequenced in a study of human T cells and chemical hapten exposure (dated by TCRdb to the early 2020s). Reading the label with the study, this specimen's time point is: pre-sensitization, week 0. The treatment or condition tag for this specimen amounts to: therapeutic diphenylcyclopropenone sensitization with weekly scalp DPC. Libraries were constructed by RACE. The sequencer was a NextSeq 500. The public sequencing data were trimmed at Q25 with fastp and processed into clonotypes with MiXCR by TCRdb, which kept only in-frame beta chains. One record per CDR3 amino acid sequence lists the most common genes and DNA. Within this sample are 380,000 or so distinct CDR3 sequences, with around 5% of them counted one time only. Under 9.5% of the sample belongs to the ten largest clones. The starting material was whole blood, obtained in connection with sensitization to the hapten diphenylcyclopropenone (DPC). These receptors came from a woman under 30 with alopecia areata. Some clones in this sample may be carry-over from other donors' samples.

A few counts support this clonotype. CDR3 sequence reads: CASSWDSNTGELFF. CDR3 sequence (DNA): TGTGCCAGCAGCTGGGACAGCAACACCGGGGAGCTGTTTTTT. The chain carries TRBV5-4 and TRBJ2-2, with 7 nucleotides matching TRBD1. Unmatched junction bases numbered 1, after V lost 3 bases and J lost 2 bases. Germline V CDR1 and CDR2: SGHNT, YYREEE (reference sequence). The CDR3 has 14 residues.

This clonotype appeared many times. J is TRBJ2-3 and V is TRBV6-2 or TRBV6-3, with D possibly TRBD2 on 6 matching bases. CDR3 size: 14 residues. Germline loops: CDR1 MNHEY, CDR2 SVGEGT. V was trimmed by 7 bases and J by 6 bases, leaving 17 bases between them. The CDR3 loop is CASMRKGLQDTQYF. CDR3 coding DNA: TGTGCCAGCATGAGAAAGGGACTCCAGGATACGCAGTATTTT.

At least ten counts were recorded for this clonotype. The rearrangement joins TRBV6-1 to TRBJ2-7; tentative D call: TRBD2 (5 bases). Trimming took 7 bases from V and 0 from J, leaving 19 bases between them. This CDR3 is built from 16 residues. Germline V gives CDR1 MNHNS, CDR2 SASEGT. The CDR3: CASTPAVTPSSYEQYF. In nucleotides, the CDR3 is TGTGCCAGCACCCCAGCGGTAACACCTAGCTCCTACGAGCAGTACTTC.

The genes are TRBV5-1 and TRBJ2-1; D not resolved. Looked up from germline, CDR1 is SGHRS and CDR2 is YFSETQ. The CDR3 spans 12 residues. Trimming shortened V by 4 bases and J by 4 bases, and 6 bases separated the two germline ends. CDR3 nucleotides: TGCGCCAGCAGCATTATATACAATGAGCAGTTCTTC. The encoded protein is CASSIIYNEQFF.

V is TRBV16 and J is TRBJ2-3, with D unclear. Per the germline V gene, CDR1 is KGHSY and CDR2 is FQNENV. The CDR3 length is 13 residues. Trimming took off 8 bases at V and 4 bases at J, with 13 bases between the two ends. The CDR3 sequence: CASGLAPADTQYF. The CDR3 DNA reads TGTGCCAGCGGGCTGGCCCCGGCAGATACGCAGTATTTT.

The rearrangement links TRBV20-1 to TRBJ2-3, with unresolved D. V lost 0 bases and J lost 3, with 13 bases in between. The germline gives CDR1 DFQATT, CDR2 SNEGSKA (reference sequence). The CDR3 has 15 amino acids. CDR3 sequence reads: CSARDLFAGTDTQYF. DNA for the CDR3: TGCAGTGCTAGAGACCTCTTTGCTGGGACAGATACGCAGTATTTT.

This clonotype was seen ten or more times. The chain has TRBV29-1 and TRBJ1-6; possibly TRBD1 for D (5 bases). The V end was cut by 7 bases, the J end by 6 bases, with 19 bases between. The CDR3 runs 15 residues. Germline CDR1 and CDR2: SQVTM and ANQGSEA. This CDR3 is CSAREGRGLNSPLHF. CDR3 in DNA: TGCAGCGCCAGGGAGGGTCGGGGCCTTAATTCACCCCTCCACTTT.

This clonotype was seen many times. V usage is TRBV4-2 and J usage is TRBJ2-7, with TRBD1 matching over 9 bases. V trimming: 1 base; J trimming: 0 bases; junction bases outside the gene matches: 1. CDR3 length equals 15 residues. Germline V gene sequence: CDR1 LGHNA, CDR2 YNFKEQ. The chain's CDR3 is CASSQGTGDSYEQYF. CDR3 in DNA: TGTGCCAGCAGCCAAGGGACAGGGGACTCCTACGAGCAGTACTTC.

This clonotype was observed at least ten times. V and J are TRBV19 and TRBJ1-5; 7 nucleotides match TRBD1. Germline CDR1 LNHDA, CDR2 SQIVND (reference sequence). The CDR3 is 16 residues long. Trimming at V came to 4 bases and at J to 7 bases, leaving 13 bases not matched to a gene. Written as DNA, the CDR3 is TGTGCCAGTAGTACCCCGCTGACAGGGTGGCAACAGCCCCAGCATTTT. It specifies CASSTPLTGWQQPQHF. The whole variable domain, remainder taken from reference TRBV19 and TRBJ1-5, is DGGITQSPKYLFRKEGQNVTLSCEQNLNHDAMYWYRQDPGQGLRLIYYSQIVNDFQKGDIAEGYSVSREKKESFPLTVTSAQKNPTAFYLCASSTPLTGWQQPQHFGDGTRLSIL.

CDR3: CASSVGRENIQYF. In nucleotides, the CDR3 is TGTGCCAGCAGCGTAGGTAGGGAAAACATTCAGTACTTC. The chain is built from TRBV9 and TRBJ2-4; D ambiguous. The V gene's germline CDR1 is SGDLS and CDR2 YYNGEE. The V end was cut by 0 bases, the J end by 5 bases, with 6 bases between. This CDR3 is built from 13 residues.